The next 2 T cell receptor beta chains were all read from a single sample in a study of blood T cell repertoires in COVID-19. Method: immunoSEQ multiplex PCR; TCRdb's copy keeps in-frame clones and lacks some. The sample gives 250,000 to 300,000 clones, roughly 89% of which show up once; less than 0.95% is in the top ten. Sequenced material: peripheral blood. The origin of the receptors is a woman aged 35 to 49 who had recovered from COVID-19.

The V gene is TRBV3-1 (or the pseudogene TRBV3-2), the J gene TRBJ1-4, with TRBD1 as a possible D gene (6 bases). Germline-derived CDR1 and CDR2 are LGHDT and YNNKEL (reference sequence). The V gene lost 2 bases and the J gene lost 7 bases, with 14 bases spanning the gap. This CDR3 contains 15 residues. CDR3 protein: CASSQTGSQGEKLFF. The CDR3 bases are TGTGCCAGCAGCCAAACAGGGTCCCAGGGTGAAAAACTGTTTTTT.

CDR3 amino acids: CACGTSGNTIYF. In nucleotides, the CDR3 is TGTGCCTGTGGGACATCTGGAAACACCATATATTTT. The chain recombines TRBV30 with TRBJ1-3, with D perhaps matching TRBD1 (6 bases). Deletions cut 6 bases from V and 1 base from J, with 7 bases between. Germline V gene data show CDR1 as GTSNPN and CDR2 as SVGIG (reference sequence). The CDR3 is made up of 12 amino acids. Variable domain in full (rest from reference TRBV30 and TRBJ1-3): SQTIHQWPATLVQPVGSPLSLECTVEGTSNPNLYWYRQAAGRGLQLLFYSVGIGQISSEVPQNLSASRPQDRQFILSSKKLLLSDSGFYLCACGTSGNTIYFGEGSWLTVV.